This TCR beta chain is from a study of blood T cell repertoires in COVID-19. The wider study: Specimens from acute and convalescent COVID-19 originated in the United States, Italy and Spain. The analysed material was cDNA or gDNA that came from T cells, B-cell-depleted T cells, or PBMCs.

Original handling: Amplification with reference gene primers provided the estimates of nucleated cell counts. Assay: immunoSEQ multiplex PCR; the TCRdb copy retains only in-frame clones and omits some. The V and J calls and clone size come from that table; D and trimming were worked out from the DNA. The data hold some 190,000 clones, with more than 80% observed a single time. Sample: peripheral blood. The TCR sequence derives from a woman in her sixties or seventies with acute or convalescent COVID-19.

In DNA form, the CDR3 reads TGCAGCGTTGAAACAGGCACAGATACGCAGTATTTT. Its protein product is CSVETGTDTQYF. The chain couples TRBV29-1 to TRBJ2-3; the D is unclear. Germline CDR1 reads SQVTM; CDR2 reads ANQGSEA. This CDR3 region has 12 residues. Trimming removed 2 bases from V and 1 base from J, with 4 bases in between.